This T cell receptor beta chain comes out of a study of shared clonotypes between healthy human individuals. On the study more broadly: The people who gave samples were a couple of women and a few men aged 18 to 49.

Splitting the CD4+ cells yielded a CD45RA+ naive subset and a CD45RA-negative memory subset. The protocol was immunoSEQ multiplex PCR, while the TCRdb copy is restricted to in-frame clones and leaves out a portion. The sample lists around 1.6 million clones, approximately 98% occurring once. This receptor was obtained from a man aged 30 to 39 in good health. Sequenced input: naive CD4+ T cells sorted from blood. Subset reported: CD45RA+ positively selected.

The chain's CDR3 is CASSQGASYPTDTQYF. CDR3 in DNA: TGCGCCAGCAGCCAAGGGGCTAGTTATCCCACAGATACGCAGTATTTT. The chain employs TRBV4-3 and TRBJ2-3; D remains unclear. The CDR3 spans 16 residues. V was pared by 1 base and J by 2 bases, with 13 bases between. Germline V gene lookup returns CDR1 LGHNA and CDR2 YSLEER.